This is a list of T cell receptor beta chains from one sample in a study of cytomegalovirus exposure and HLA in healthy donors. Data came from immunoSEQ multiplex PCR; TCRdb stores just in-frame clones and leaves some out. The sample has around 150,000 clones, approximately 80% seen once. Input material: PBMCs. Receptors were obtained from a man aged 30 to 45 in good health and CMV-seronegative. The CDR3 runs from the conserved cysteine through the conserved F or W. Fields, in order: CDR3 protein, CDR3 DNA, clone size, V gene, D gene, J gene. A D gene is named only where the DNA matches it firmly. Only part of the rows carry a size: once, few, many, or a class if the clone is expanded.

CASSLPNRQYGYTF	TGTGCCAGCAGCTTACCTAACCGACAGTATGGCTACACCTTC	NA	TRBV7-2	NA	TRBJ1-2
CASSFALAGAGEQYF	TGTGCCAGCAGCTTCGCACTAGCGGGAGCCGGCGAGCAGTACTTC	NA	TRBV7-2	TRBD2	TRBJ2-7
CASMDSRQEKLFF	TGTGCCAGCATGGACAGCCGTCAGGAAAAACTGTTTTTT	few	TRBV7-9	NA	TRBJ1-4
CASSYSGTGGLDTQYF	TGTGCCAGCAGTTACTCCGGGACAGGGGGCTTGGATACGCAGTATTTT	NA	TRBV6-6	TRBD1	TRBJ2-3
CASSYSGVTGEQFF	TGTGCCAGCAGTTACTCGGGAGTAACCGGCGAGCAGTTCTTC	few	TRBV6-5	NA	TRBJ2-1
CASSSPGQGDYGYTF	TGTGCCAGCAGTTCCCCGGGACAGGGAGACTATGGCTACACCTTC	NA	TRBV28	TRBD1	TRBJ1-2
CAIGGAGDTEAFF	TGTGCCATCGGGGGGGCTGGGGACACTGAAGCTTTCTTT	NA	TRBV6-5	NA	TRBJ1-1
CAWSITNTLTEAFF	TGTGCCTGGAGTATTACAAACACCCTCACTGAAGCTTTCTTT	few	TRBV30	NA	TRBJ1-1
CASSGPPGQEYEQYF	TGTGCCAGCAGTGGGCCTCCGGGACAGGAATACGAGCAGTACTTC	NA	TRBV25-1	TRBD1	TRBJ2-7
CASSMGQGAVNGQYF	TGTGCCAGCAGTATGGGACAGGGGGCGGTTAATGGGCAGTACTTC	NA	TRBV6-5	TRBD1	TRBJ2-5
CASSGSGTVPGELFF	TGTGCCAGCAGCGGTAGCGGTACGGTGCCCGGGGAGCTGTTTTTT	NA	TRBV9	NA	TRBJ2-2
CASSLGSVDRPQHF	TGCGCCAGCAGCTTGGGAAGCGTTGATCGGCCCCAGCATTTT	NA	TRBV5-1	NA	TRBJ1-5
CASSQVQKSSYEQYF	TGCGCCAGCAGCCAAGTACAGAAAAGCTCCTACGAGCAGTACTTC	NA	TRBV4-1	NA	TRBJ2-7
CSAHRAFF	TGCAGTGCTCACAGGGCTTTCTTT	NA	TRBV20-1	NA	TRBJ1-1
CASSITGYNEQFF	TGTGCCAGCAGTATCACGGGTTACAATGAGCAGTTCTTC	once	TRBV27	NA	TRBJ2-1
CASKDGRRETQYF	TGTGCCAGTAAAGACGGGAGGAGGGAGACCCAGTACTTC	NA	TRBV19	TRBD2	TRBJ2-5
CASSPPGQGIYEQYF	TGCGCCAGCAGCCCGCCGGGACAGGGTATTTACGAGCAGTACTTC	NA	TRBV4-1	TRBD1	TRBJ2-7
CASSIRRGNQPQHF	TGTGCCAGTAGTATTAGGAGGGGAAATCAGCCCCAGCATTTT	NA	TRBV19	NA	TRBJ1-5
CASSPFNQRATYEQYF	TGTGCCAGTAGCCCTTTTAATCAGCGGGCGACCTACGAGCAGTACTTC	once	TRBV19	NA	TRBJ2-7
CASRFSGPYNEQFF	TGTGCCAGCAGATTTAGCGGGCCCTACAATGAGCAGTTCTTC	NA	TRBV27	TRBD2	TRBJ2-1
CASSQDRAFYF	TGTGCCAGCAGCCAGGACAGGGCGTTCTACTTC	NA	TRBV6-1	TRBD1	TRBJ2-5
CASSVGLASNNEQFF	TGTGCCAGCAGCGTAGGTCTAGCGAGTAACAATGAGCAGTTCTTC	NA	TRBV9	NA	TRBJ2-1
CASSLEGEASGIYEQYF	TGTGCCAGCAGTTTAGAAGGGGAGGCTAGCGGGATCTACGAGCAGTACTTC	NA	TRBV28	TRBD2	TRBJ2-7
CASRLVLSGGTSYEQYF	TGTGCAAGTCGCTTAGTTCTGAGCGGCGGGACTTCCTACGAGCAGTACTTC	NA	TRBV12-2	NA	TRBJ2-7
CASSLAGTANYGYTF	TGCGCCAGCAGCTTGGCCGGGACAGCTAACTATGGCTACACCTTC	NA	TRBV5-1	TRBD1	TRBJ1-2
CASSLLSSNQPQHF	TGTGCCAGCAGCTTACTGAGTAGCAATCAGCCCCAGCATTTT	NA	TRBV7-9	NA	TRBJ1-5
CASHRDRNTDTQYF	TGTGCCAGCCATAGGGACAGGAACACAGATACGCAGTATTTT	NA	TRBV2	TRBD1	TRBJ2-3
CASSPGLAGWGDTQYF	TGTGCCAGCAGCCCGGGACTAGCGGGTTGGGGAGATACGCAGTATTTT	NA	TRBV7-6	TRBD2	TRBJ2-3
CASRRTGLSGNTIYF	TGCGCCAGCAGGAGGACAGGGCTCTCTGGAAACACCATATATTTT	few	TRBV5-1	TRBD1	TRBJ1-3
CASSEAGGTLSGNTIYF	TGTGCCAGCAGTGAAGCGGGGGGGACCCTTTCTGGAAACACCATATATTTT	NA	TRBV6-1	NA	TRBJ1-3
CASSKAGDRANTGELFF	TGTGCCAGCAGCAAAGCTGGGGACAGGGCGAACACCGGGGAGCTGTTTTTT	NA	TRBV21-1	NA	TRBJ2-2
CASSNGQGTRF	TGTGCCAGTAGTAACGGACAGGGGACTCGGTTC	NA	TRBV19	TRBD1	TRBJ1-2
CASSPWTGREYEQYF	TGTGCCAGCAGCCCCTGGACAGGGAGGGAGTACGAGCAGTACTTC	NA	TRBV7-2	NA	TRBJ2-7
CASSPPRDRYGYTF	TGTGCCAGTAGTCCCCCCCGGGACAGGTACGGCTACACCTTC	NA	TRBV19	TRBD1	TRBJ1-2
CASSRGAGSSSGNTIYF	TGCGCCAGCAGCCGTGGAGCCGGGTCGAGCTCTGGAAACACCATATATTTT	NA	TRBV4-3	NA	TRBJ1-3
CASSSGTGVGNGELFF	TGTGCCAGCAGCTCAGGGACAGGGGTCGGTAACGGGGAGCTGTTTTTT	NA	TRBV28	TRBD1	TRBJ2-2
CASSVVSGNEQFF	TGTGCCAGCAGCGTAGTATCGGGGAATGAGCAGTTCTTC	NA	TRBV9	NA	TRBJ2-1
CASSFIQGRGRNEQFF	TGTGCCAGCAGCTTTATACAAGGGCGGGGCAGGAATGAGCAGTTCTTC	NA	TRBV11-2	NA	TRBJ2-1
CASSSTGGKTQYF	TGTGCCAGCAGCTCGACAGGGGGTAAGACCCAGTACTTC	few	TRBV5-4	TRBD1	TRBJ2-5
CASSAPRQGGAGANVLTF	TGTGCCAGCAGCGCACCCAGACAGGGTGGTGCTGGGGCCAACGTCCTGACTTTC	NA	TRBV9	TRBD1	TRBJ2-6
CASSYGRGYGYTF	TGTGCCAGCAGTTACGGCAGGGGCTATGGCTACACCTTC	once	TRBV6-5	NA	TRBJ1-2
CASSLVNRGYGYTF	TGTGCCAGCAGTTTAGTCAATCGGGGCTATGGCTACACCTTC	NA	TRBV28	NA	TRBJ1-2
CAISESQVWETQYF	TGTGCCATCAGTGAGTCCCAGGTTTGGGAGACCCAGTACTTC	NA	TRBV10-3	NA	TRBJ2-5
CASTGLADEQFF	TGTGCCAGCACAGGTCTAGCGGACGAGCAGTTCTTC	NA	TRBV5-6	TRBD2	TRBJ2-1
CASSLSGSYEQYF	TGTGCCAGCAGCTTAAGCGGGAGCTACGAGCAGTACTTC	once	TRBV7-2	TRBD2	TRBJ2-7
CASSFNRAYGYTF	TGCGCCAGCAGCTTTAACAGGGCCTATGGCTACACCTTC	NA	TRBV5-1	NA	TRBJ1-2
CASSPWDSQETQYF	TGTGCCAGCAGCCCCTGGGACAGCCAAGAGACCCAGTACTTC	NA	TRBV7-6	TRBD1	TRBJ2-5
CASSLVGGGADTQYF	TGTGCCAGCAGCTTAGTCGGGGGAGGGGCAGATACGCAGTATTTT	NA	TRBV13	TRBD2	TRBJ2-3
CASSLRERQFF	TGTGCCAGCAGCTTGAGAGAGAGGCAGTTCTTC	NA	TRBV5-5	NA	TRBJ2-1
CASSADRGTNEKLFF	TGTGCCAGCAGTGCGGACAGGGGCACTAATGAAAAACTGTTTTTT	NA	TRBV6-1	TRBD1	TRBJ1-4
CASSSGVPGELFF	TGTGCTAGCAGCTCCGGGGTACCCGGGGAGCTGTTTTTT	NA	TRBV7-7	NA	TRBJ2-2
CASSFEAPEQYF	TGTGCCAGCAGCTTTGAAGCCCCCGAGCAGTACTTC	NA	TRBV7-9	NA	TRBJ2-7
CASSQRLQRIKPYEQYF	TGTGCCAGCAGCCAGAGACTCCAGCGCATAAAACCCTACGAGCAGTACTTC	NA	TRBV14	NA	TRBJ2-7
CASSPELGREQYF	TGTGCCAGCTCACCAGAACTAGGGCGCGAGCAGTACTTC	NA	TRBV18	NA	TRBJ2-7
CASSIGTSSYEQYF	TGTGCCAGCAGCATCGGGACTAGCAGTTACGAGCAGTACTTC	NA	TRBV9	TRBD2	TRBJ2-7
CASSDLAGNQPQHF	TGTGCCAGCAGTGACTTGGCAGGGAATCAGCCCCAGCATTTT	NA	TRBV6-4	NA	TRBJ1-5
CASKATVNTEAFF	TGTGCCAGCAAGGCGACAGTGAACACTGAAGCTTTCTTT	NA	TRBV6-4	NA	TRBJ1-1
CASSESDRVHEQYF	TGCGCCAGCAGTGAGTCGGACAGGGTCCACGAGCAGTACTTC	NA	TRBV10-1	TRBD1	TRBJ2-7
CASSWLAGGPGELFF	TGTGCCAGCAGCTGGCTAGCGGGAGGGCCCGGGGAGCTGTTTTTT	NA	TRBV7-2	TRBD2	TRBJ2-2